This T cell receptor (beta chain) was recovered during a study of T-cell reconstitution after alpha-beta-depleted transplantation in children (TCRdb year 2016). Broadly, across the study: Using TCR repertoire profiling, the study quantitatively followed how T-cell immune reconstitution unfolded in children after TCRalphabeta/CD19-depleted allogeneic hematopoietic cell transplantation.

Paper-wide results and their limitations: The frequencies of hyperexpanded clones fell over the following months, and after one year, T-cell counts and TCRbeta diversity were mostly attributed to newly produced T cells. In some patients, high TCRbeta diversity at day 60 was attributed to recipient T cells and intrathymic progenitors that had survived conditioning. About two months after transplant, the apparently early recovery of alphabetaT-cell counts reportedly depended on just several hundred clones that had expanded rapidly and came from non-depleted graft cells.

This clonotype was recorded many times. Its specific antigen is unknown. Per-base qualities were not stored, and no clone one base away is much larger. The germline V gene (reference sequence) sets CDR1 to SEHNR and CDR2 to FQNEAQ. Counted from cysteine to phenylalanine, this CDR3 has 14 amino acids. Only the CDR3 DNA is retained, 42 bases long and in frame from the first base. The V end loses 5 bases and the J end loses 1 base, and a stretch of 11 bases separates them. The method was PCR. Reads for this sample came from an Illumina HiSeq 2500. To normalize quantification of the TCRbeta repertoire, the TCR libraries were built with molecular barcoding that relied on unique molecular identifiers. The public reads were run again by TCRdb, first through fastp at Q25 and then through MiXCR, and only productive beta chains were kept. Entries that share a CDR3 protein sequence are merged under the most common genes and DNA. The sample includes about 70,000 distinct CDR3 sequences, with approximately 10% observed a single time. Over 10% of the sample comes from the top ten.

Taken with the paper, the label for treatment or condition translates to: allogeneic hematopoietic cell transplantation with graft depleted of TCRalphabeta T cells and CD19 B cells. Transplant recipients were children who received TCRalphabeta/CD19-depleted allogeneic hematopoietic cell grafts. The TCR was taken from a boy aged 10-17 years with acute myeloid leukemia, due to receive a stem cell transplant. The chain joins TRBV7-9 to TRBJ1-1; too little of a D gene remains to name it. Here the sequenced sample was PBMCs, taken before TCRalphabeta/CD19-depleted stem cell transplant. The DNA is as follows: TGTGCCAGCAGCCTGGACGCAGCGAACACTGAAGCTTTCTTT. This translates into CASSLDAANTEAFF.